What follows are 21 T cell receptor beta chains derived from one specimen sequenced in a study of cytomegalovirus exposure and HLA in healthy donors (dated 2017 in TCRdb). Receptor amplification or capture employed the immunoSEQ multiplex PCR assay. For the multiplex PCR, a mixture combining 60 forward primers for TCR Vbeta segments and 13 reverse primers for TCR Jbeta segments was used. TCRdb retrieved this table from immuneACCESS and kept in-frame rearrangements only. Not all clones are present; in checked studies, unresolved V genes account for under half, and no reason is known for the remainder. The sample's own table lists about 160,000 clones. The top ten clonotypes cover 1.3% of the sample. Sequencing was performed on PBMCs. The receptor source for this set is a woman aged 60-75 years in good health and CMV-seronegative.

The CDR3 coding sequence is TGTGCCAGCAGCTCCGGACAGGGCACCATGAACACTGAAGCTTTCTTT. This encodes CASSSGQGTMNTEAFF. V is TRBV7-9 and J is TRBJ1-1, with TRBD1 identical over 8 bases. Germline trimming cut 4 bases from V and 0 bases from J; bases unmatched to any gene: 7. The CDR3 spans 16 residues. The germline V gene has CDR1 SEHNR and CDR2 FQNEAQ (reference sequence).

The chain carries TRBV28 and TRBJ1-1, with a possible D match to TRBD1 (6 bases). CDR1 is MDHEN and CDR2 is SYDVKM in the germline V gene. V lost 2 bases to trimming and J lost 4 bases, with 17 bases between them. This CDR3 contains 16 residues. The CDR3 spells CASSLPPAGDGTEAFF. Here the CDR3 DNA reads TGTGCCAGCAGTTTACCCCCCGCAGGGGATGGCACTGAAGCTTTCTTT.

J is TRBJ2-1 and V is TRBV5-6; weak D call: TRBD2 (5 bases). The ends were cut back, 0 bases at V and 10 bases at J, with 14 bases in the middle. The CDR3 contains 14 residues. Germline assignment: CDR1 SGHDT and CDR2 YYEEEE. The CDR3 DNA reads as TGTGCCAGCAGCTTGGGGTGGCTAGCTGCCGAGCAGTTCTTC. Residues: CASSLGWLAAEQFF. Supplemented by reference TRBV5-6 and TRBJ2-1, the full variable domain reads DAGVTQSPTHLIKTRGQQVTLRCSPKSGHDTVSWYQQALGQGPQFIFQYYEEEERQRGNFPDRFSGHQFPNYSSELNVNALLLGDSALYLCASSLGWLAAEQFFGPGTRLTVL.

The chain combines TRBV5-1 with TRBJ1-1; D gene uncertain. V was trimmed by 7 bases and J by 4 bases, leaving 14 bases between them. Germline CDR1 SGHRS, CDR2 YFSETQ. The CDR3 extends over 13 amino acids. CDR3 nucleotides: TGCGCCAGCGGCACGGACTTGGCCACTGAAGCTTTCTTT. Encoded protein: CASGTDLATEAFF.

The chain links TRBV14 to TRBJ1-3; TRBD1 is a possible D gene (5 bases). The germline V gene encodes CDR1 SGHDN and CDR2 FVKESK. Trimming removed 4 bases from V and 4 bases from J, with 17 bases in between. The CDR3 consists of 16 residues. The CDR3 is CASSPALGGLGNTIYF. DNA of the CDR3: TGTGCCAGCAGCCCAGCTTTGGGGGGACTCGGAAACACCATATATTTT.

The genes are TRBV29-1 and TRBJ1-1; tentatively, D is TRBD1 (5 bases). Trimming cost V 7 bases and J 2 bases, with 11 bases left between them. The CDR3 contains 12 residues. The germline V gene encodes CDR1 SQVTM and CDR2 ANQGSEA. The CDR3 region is CSASRGNTEAFF. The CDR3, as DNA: TGCAGCGCATCAAGGGGAAACACTGAAGCTTTCTTT.

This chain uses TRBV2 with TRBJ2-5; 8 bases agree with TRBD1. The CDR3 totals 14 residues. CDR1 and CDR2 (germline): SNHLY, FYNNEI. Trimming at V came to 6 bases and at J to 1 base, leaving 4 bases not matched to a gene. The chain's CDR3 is CASRETGAQETQYF. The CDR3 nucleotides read TGTGCCAGCAGAGAGACAGGGGCCCAAGAGACCCAGTACTTC.

Here the CDR3 DNA reads TGTGCCAGCAGTTACTCGAGTACGGGGGTATCACCCCTCCACTTT. Residues: CASSYSSTGVSPLHF. V usage is TRBV6-5 and J usage is TRBJ1-6, with D perhaps TRBD1 (5 bases). V dropped 0 bases and J dropped 10 bases, with 13 bases sitting between them. The CDR3 contains 15 residues. CDR1 and CDR2 from the germline V gene are MNHEY and SVGAGI.

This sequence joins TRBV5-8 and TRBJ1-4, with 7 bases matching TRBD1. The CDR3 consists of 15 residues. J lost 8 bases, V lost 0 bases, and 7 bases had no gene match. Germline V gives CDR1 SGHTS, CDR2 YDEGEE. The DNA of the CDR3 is TGTGCCAGCAGCTTGGCCGGAGGGGGCCACGAAAAACTGTTTTTT. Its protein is CASSLAGGGHEKLFF.

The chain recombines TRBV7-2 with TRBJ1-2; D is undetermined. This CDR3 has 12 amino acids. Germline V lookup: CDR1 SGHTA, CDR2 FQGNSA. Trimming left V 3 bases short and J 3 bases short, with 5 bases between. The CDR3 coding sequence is TGTGCCAGCAGCTTTTCGGACTATGGCTACACCTTC. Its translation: CASSFSDYGYTF.

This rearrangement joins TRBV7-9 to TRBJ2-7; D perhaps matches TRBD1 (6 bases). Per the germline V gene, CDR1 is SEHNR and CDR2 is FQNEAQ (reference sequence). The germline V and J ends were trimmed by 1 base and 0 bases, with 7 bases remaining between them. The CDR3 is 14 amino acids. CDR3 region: CASSLGGHSYEQYF. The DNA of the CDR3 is TGTGCCAGCAGCTTAGGGGGGCACTCCTACGAGCAGTACTTC.

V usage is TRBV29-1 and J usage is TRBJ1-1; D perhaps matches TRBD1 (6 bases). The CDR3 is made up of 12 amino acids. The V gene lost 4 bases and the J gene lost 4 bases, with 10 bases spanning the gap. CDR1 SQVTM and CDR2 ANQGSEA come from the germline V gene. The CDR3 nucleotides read TGCAGCGTTGTGCGGGGGGCCACTGAAGCTTTCTTT. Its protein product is CSVVRGATEAFF.

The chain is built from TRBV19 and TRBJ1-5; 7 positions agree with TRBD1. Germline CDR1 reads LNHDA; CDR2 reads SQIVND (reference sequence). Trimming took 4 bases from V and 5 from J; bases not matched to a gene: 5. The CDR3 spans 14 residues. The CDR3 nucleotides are TGTGCCAGTAGTACCGGGACAGACTATCAGCCCCAGCATTTT. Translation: CASSTGTDYQPQHF.

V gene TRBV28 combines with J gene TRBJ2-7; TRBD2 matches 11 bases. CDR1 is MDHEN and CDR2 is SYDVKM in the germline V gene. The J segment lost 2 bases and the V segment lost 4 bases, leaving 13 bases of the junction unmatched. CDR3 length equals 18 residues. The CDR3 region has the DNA TGTGCCAGCAGTTCCCCCGCCTGGACTAGCGGGTCGGCCTACGAGCAGTACTTC. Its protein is CASSSPAWTSGSAYEQYF.

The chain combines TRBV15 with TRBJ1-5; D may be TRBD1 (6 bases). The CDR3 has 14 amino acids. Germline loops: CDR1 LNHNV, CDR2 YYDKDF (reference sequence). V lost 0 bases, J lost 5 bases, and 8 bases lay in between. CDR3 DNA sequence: TGTGCCACCAGCAGAGACACAGGGCATCAGCCCCAGCATTTT. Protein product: CATSRDTGHQPQHF.

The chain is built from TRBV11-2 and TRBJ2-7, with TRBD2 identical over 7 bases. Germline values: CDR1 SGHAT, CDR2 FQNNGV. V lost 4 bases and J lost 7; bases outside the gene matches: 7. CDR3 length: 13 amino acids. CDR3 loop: CASSYIGRGEQYF. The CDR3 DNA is TGTGCCAGCAGCTATATAGGGCGGGGGGAGCAGTACTTC.

The CDR3 DNA reads as TGTGCCAGCAGTCCCCGAGGGGCAGGGGGCGCGGACACCATATATTTT. This sequence encodes CASSPRGAGGADTIYF. This chain joins TRBV6-6 and TRBJ1-3, with TRBD1 matching 8 bases. Germline trimming cut 5 bases from V and 8 bases from J; bases unmatched to any gene: 14. Germline assignment: CDR1 MNHNY and CDR2 SVGAGI (reference sequence). There are 16 residues in the CDR3.

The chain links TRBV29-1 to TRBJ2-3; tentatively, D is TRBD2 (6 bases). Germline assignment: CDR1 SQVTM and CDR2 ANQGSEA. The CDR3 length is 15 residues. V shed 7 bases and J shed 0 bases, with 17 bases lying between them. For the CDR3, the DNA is TGCAGCGCTGGAGGGGCCAGCATGAGCACAGATACGCAGTATTTT. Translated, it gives CSAGGASMSTDTQYF.

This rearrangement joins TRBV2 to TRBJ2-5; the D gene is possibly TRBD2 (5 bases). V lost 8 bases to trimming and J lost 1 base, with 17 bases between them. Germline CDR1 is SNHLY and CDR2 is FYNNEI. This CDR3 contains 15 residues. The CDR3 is CASQMVRSGQETQYF. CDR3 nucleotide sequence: TGTGCCAGCCAGATGGTGAGGAGCGGCCAAGAGACCCAGTACTTC.

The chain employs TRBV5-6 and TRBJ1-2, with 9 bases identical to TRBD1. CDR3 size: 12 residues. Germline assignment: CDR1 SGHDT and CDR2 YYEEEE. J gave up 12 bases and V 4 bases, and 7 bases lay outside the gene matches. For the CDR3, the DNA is TGTGCCAGCAGCACGGGGACAGGGAGAAACACCTTC. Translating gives CASSTGTGRNTF.

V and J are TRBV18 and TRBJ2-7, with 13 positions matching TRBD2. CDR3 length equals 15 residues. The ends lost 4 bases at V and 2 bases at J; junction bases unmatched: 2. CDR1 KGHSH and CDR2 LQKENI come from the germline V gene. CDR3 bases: TGTGCCAGCTCACGGGGACTAGCGGGAACCTACGAGCAGTACTTC. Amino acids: CASSRGLAGTYEQYF.